This T cell receptor (beta chain) emerged from a study of OX40 agonist ivuxolimab in advanced cancers. TCRdb's table, derived via immunoSEQ multiplex PCR, lists solely in-frame clones and lacks some. This sample has approximately 87,000 clones; 88% occur once, and the top ten carry over 4%. The CDR3 extends over 16 amino acids. The V and J ends lost 5 bases and 1 base respectively, with 17 bases between them. Germline CDR1 and CDR2: SGHTA and FQGNSA. The input for sequencing was CD4+ or CD8+ T cells sorted from blood, taken in a trial of the OX40 agonist ivuxolimab. This chain links TRBV7-2 with TRBJ2-5, with D uncertain. The sequence derives from an adult with an advanced solid tumor such as melanoma, head and neck, liver or kidney cancer. The CDR3 protein is CASSPSASTLQETQYF. CDR3 DNA: TGTGCCAGCAGCCCCTCGGCGAGCACACTCCAAGAGACCCAGTACTTC.